This record looks at one TCR beta chain sequence and its context. Its target is not known. Enrollment shut out patients with autoimmune disease history or systemic immunosuppression. CDR1 SGHAT and CDR2 FQNNGV come from the germline V gene. The trim removed 5 bases at V and 2 bases at J, leaving 9 bases unmatched. The CDR3 is 16 residues long. These data originate in a study of OX40 agonist ivuxolimab in advanced cancers. Study details: Three partial responders included one hepatocellular carcinoma patient and two cutaneous melanoma patients. The study's findings and limits: Some nonresponders likewise displayed low normalized T-cell clonal expansion.

Method: immunoSEQ multiplex PCR; TCRdb's copy keeps in-frame clones and lacks some. The table has around 40,000 clones, roughly 86% seen once; the top ten hold 14% to 15%. Source: CD4+ or CD8+ T cells sorted from blood, taken in a trial of the OX40 agonist ivuxolimab. The chain joins TRBV11-2 to TRBJ2-5, with 9 nucleotides matching TRBD2. The TCR comes from an adult with an advanced solid tumor such as melanoma, head and neck, liver or kidney cancer. CDR3 coding DNA: TGTGCCAGCAGCATGGGACGGCTAGCGGGGCAAGAGACCCAGTACTTC. This gives the protein CASSMGRLAGQETQYF.